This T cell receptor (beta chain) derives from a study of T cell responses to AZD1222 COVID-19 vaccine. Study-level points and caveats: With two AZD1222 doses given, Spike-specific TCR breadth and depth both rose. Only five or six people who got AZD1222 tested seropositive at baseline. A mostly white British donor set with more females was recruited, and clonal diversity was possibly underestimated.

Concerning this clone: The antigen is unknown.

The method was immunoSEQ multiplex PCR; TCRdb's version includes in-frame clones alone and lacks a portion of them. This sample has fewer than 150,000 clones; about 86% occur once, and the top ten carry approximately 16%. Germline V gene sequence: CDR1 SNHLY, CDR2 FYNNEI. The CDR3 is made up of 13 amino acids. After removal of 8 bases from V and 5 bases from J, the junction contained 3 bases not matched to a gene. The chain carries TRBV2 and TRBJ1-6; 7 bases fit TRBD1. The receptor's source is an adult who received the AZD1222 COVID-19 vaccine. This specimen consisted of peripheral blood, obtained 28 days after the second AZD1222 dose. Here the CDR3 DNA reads TGTGCCAGCCGGGACAGAAATAATTCACCCCTCCACTTT. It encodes CASRDRNNSPLHF.